What follows is one TCR beta chain and its context. This record comes from a study of blood T cell repertoires in COVID-19. Study-wide background: Some COVID-19 samples were acute and others convalescent; all came from the United States, Italy and Spain.

Seattle's enrolled individuals joined amid active infection and were then monitored longitudinally. Original processing notes: Reference gene primer amplification yielded estimated nucleated cell counts. Method: immunoSEQ multiplex PCR; TCRdb's copy keeps in-frame clones and lacks some. V and J calls and clone size are copied from that table; D and trimming were computed from the DNA. The sample holds about 170,000 clones, more than 75% seen once. The source material was peripheral blood. The sequence was obtained from a woman aged 80 or older with COVID-19, enrolled during active disease.

CDR3 protein: CASSLTRQGYNEQFF. The CDR3 DNA reads TGTGCCAGCAGCTTAACCCGGCAGGGTTACAATGAGCAGTTCTTC. The chain joins TRBV7-2 to TRBJ2-1; possibly TRBD1 for D (5 bases). This CDR3 contains 15 residues. CDR1 is SGHTA and CDR2 is FQGNSA in the germline V gene. V was pared by 2 bases and J by 4 bases, with 12 bases between.